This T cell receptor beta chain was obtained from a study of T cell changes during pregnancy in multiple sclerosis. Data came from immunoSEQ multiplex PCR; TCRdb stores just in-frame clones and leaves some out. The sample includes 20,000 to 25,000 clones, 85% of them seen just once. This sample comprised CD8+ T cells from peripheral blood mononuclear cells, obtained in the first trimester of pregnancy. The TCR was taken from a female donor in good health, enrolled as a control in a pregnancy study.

The CDR3 loop is CASRRTGSNQPQHF. The CDR3 region has the DNA TGTGCCAGTAGGAGAACAGGGAGCAATCAGCCCCAGCATTTT. V gene TRBV19 combines with J gene TRBJ1-5, with D maybe TRBD1 (6 bases). This CDR3 region has 14 residues. CDR1 is LNHDA, CDR2 SQIVND, per germline (reference sequence). V was trimmed by 6 bases and J by 1 base, leaving 10 bases between them.